This T cell receptor (beta chain) was captured by sequencing in a study of technical replicates of blood from a handful of donors. Looked up from germline, CDR1 is SSHAT and CDR2 is FNYEAQ (reference sequence). V lost 5 bases to trimming and J lost 5 bases, with 14 bases between them. The CDR3 sequence is 14 residues long. This table comes from immunoSEQ multiplex PCR, and its TCRdb copy is limited to in-frame clones, with some not included. The data hold 15,000 to 20,000 clones, with approximately 88% observed a single time. This rearrangement joins TRBV7-7 to TRBJ2-3; D is perhaps TRBD2 (5 bases). Specimen: PBMCs. This receptor was taken from a human donor in good health. The CDR3 coding sequence is TGTGCCAGCAGCCCAACCTCCGCGGGAGATACGCAGTATTTT. Translation gives CASSPTSAGDTQYF.